This TCR beta chain appears in the sequencing data of a study of PD-1 blockade in classical Hodgkin lymphoma. Study-wide results and caveats: In newly diagnosed patients, baseline TCR diversity was reportedly below that of healthy donors. Complete responders started with a diversity level that resembled newly diagnosed patients at baseline. Diversity in CD4+ TCRs, unlike that measured in CD8+ TCRs, had risen significantly by C4D1.

Sequencing was performed with immunoSEQ multiplex PCR; in TCRdb, only in-frame clones are kept and a portion is missing. In the table there are approximately 7,600 clones, 77% of which are singletons. Germline lookup yields CDR1 SGHDT and CDR2 YYEEEE. The CDR3 is 13 residues long. V gave up 0 bases and J gave up 9 bases, with 9 bases separating them. Regarding this clone: Its target is not known.

Time point here: cycle 4 day 1 (C4D1), after 6 weeks of nivolumab. With no exception, relapse followed autologous stem cell transplantation in all patients, and brentuximab vedotin exposure varied. It was by magnetic negative selection that CD8+ T cells were isolated from thawed PBMCs. This TCR derives from a human donor with classical Hodgkin lymphoma. Sequencing used CD8+ T cells from blood, obtained before the fourth cycle of nivolumab. The gene calls are TRBV5-6 and TRBJ2-2; D remains ambiguous. CDR3 residues: CASSLGPRWELFF. The CDR3 region has the DNA TGTGCCAGCAGCTTGGGTCCCAGGTGGGAGCTGTTTTTT.